This section outlines one T cell receptor (beta chain) sequence together with its context. The CDR3 extends over 13 amino acids. V was shortened by 6 bases and J by 3 bases, with 12 bases between the two germline ends. CDR1 and CDR2 from the germline V gene are MNHEY and SMNVEV (reference sequence). The data stem from a study of blood T cell repertoires in COVID-19. Study as a whole: Whether acute or convalescent, the COVID-19 samples came from the United States, Italy and Spain. Sources were T cells, B-cell-depleted T cells, or PBMCs; the material itself was cDNA or gDNA.

Original handling: Estimated nucleated cell counts came from reference gene primer amplification. Data came from immunoSEQ multiplex PCR; TCRdb stores just in-frame clones and leaves some out. Clonal size and the V and J genes are those of that table, whereas D and trimming came from the DNA. Seen here are about 220,000 clones, less than 85% observed once, and the top ten hold less than 4%. Sequences were obtained from peripheral blood. The sequence was collected from a woman at least 80 years old with acute or convalescent COVID-19. This chain joins TRBV27 and TRBJ2-7; D perhaps matches TRBD2 (5 bases). Here the CDR3 reads CASSPTGVYEQYF. The CDR3 bases are TGTGCCAGCAGCCCCACCGGGGTCTACGAGCAGTACTTC.